The source of this TCR beta chain is a study of shared clonotypes between healthy human individuals. This clone was seen once. V was clipped by 4 bases and J by 4 bases; unmatched bases: 5. The CDR3 is 14 residues long. The germline gives CDR1 SGHKS, CDR2 YYEKEE (reference sequence). Profiled with immunoSEQ multiplex PCR; TCRdb holds only in-frame clones, not every one. The sample holds about 480,000 clones; 75% to 85% are singletons and the top ten take 10% to 15%. The rearrangement links TRBV5-5 to TRBJ2-1, with 7 bases fitting TRBD1. The TCR was taken from a woman aged 40 to 55 in good health. Some clones in this sample may be carry-over from other donors' samples. The sample taken for sequencing was PBMCs. The chain's CDR3 is CASSPPRGYNEQFF. The CDR3 DNA reads as TGTGCCAGCAGCCCGCCCAGGGGGTACAATGAGCAGTTCTTC.